This is a list of T cell receptor beta chains from one sample in a study of T cells in localized non-small cell lung cancer. The assay was immunoSEQ multiplex PCR, and TCRdb's table has in-frame clones only and misses some. This sample has about 14,000 clones, with more than 70% found just once. This specimen consisted of peripheral blood, obtained before any cancer treatment. The source of these receptors is a woman aged 35 to 69 with stage I lung adenocarcinoma. The CDR3 runs from the conserved cysteine through the conserved F or W. The D gene is left open where the match is weak. Clone size is not always given. Where it is, it says once, few, many or a class for expanded clones.

j_call d_call v_call clone_size cdr3_nt cdr3_aa
TRBJ2-3 TRBD2 TRBV11-2 . TGTGCCAGCAGAGCAGGGCGGGGGGTTACAGATACGCAGTATTTT CASRAGRGVTDTQYF
TRBJ1-2 . TRBV4-1 . TGCGCCAGCAGCCCCCAGATGAGAGACACGGTCTATGGCTACACCTTC CASSPQMRDTVYGYTF
TRBJ2-7 . TRBV18 . TGTGCCAGCTCAACGGGCGGTTACGAGCAGTACTTC CASSTGGYEQYF
TRBJ1-3 TRBD1 TRBV6-5 . TGTGCCAGCAGAGGACAGGGGCGCGGAAACACCATATATTTT CASRGQGRGNTIYF
TRBJ2-2 TRBD2 TRBV5-1 . TGCGCCAGCAGCTCAATAGCGGGGGGGCCCGCGGGGGAGCTGTTTTTT CASSSIAGGPAGELFF
TRBJ1-1 . TRBV19 . TGTGCCAGTAGTAGCTACTATTCCGAGGGGCGAGGGGCTGAAGCTTTCTTT CASSSYYSEGRGAEAFF
TRBJ2-3 . TRBV7-2 . TGTGCCAGCAGCTTATTCGGGGCAGGGGCGACTCCCGGGACGCAGTATTTT CASSLFGAGATPGTQYF
TRBJ1-6 . TRBV30 . TGTGCCTGGAGTGTACTGGAAAATAATTCACCCCTCCACTTT CAWSVLENNSPLHF
TRBJ1-4 . TRBV2 . TGTGCCAGCAATTGGGGGGCAAAAGATGAAAAACTGTTTTTT CASNWGAKDEKLFF
TRBJ1-5 . TRBV18 . TGTGCCAGCTCACCCCAACGGGGACAACTCAATCAGCCCCAGCATTTT CASSPQRGQLNQPQHF
TRBJ2-1 . TRBV6-6 . TGTGCCAGCAGTCTAAGGGACTGGAGAAACGTGTATGAGCAGTTCTTC CASSLRDWRNVYEQFF
TRBJ1-1 . TRBV10-3 . TGTGCCACCTCCCCGGGGCCGACTGAAGCTTTCTTT CATSPGPTEAFF
TRBJ2-4 . TRBV4-1 . TGCGCCAGCAGCCAAGATCCGAACATTCAGTACTTC CASSQDPNIQYF
TRBJ2-1 . TRBV2 . TGTGCCAGCAGTGTGAACAGGGAGGGGCGTCAGTTCTTC CASSVNREGRQFF
TRBJ2-7 TRBD1 TRBV11-2 . TGTGCCAGCAGCTTACTAGGGGGACAGACCTACGAGCAGTACTTC CASSLLGGQTYEQYF
TRBJ2-1 TRBD2 TRBV5-1 . TGCGCCAGCAGCTTGCAACTAGCGGGGGCCCCCAATGAGCAGTTCTTC CASSLQLAGAPNEQFF
TRBJ2-1 . TRBV29-1 few TGCAGCGTTGAAACCCCTGGATTCCGCAATGAGCAGTTCTTC CSVETPGFRNEQFF
TRBJ1-3 . TRBV7-2 . TGTGCCAGCAGCCCCAGGACTGCCTCGGCCGGAAACACCATATATTTT CASSPRTASAGNTIYF
TRBJ1-2 TRBD1 TRBV7-9 . TGTGCCAGCAGCTTCCCCGGGACAGGAGGCTACACCTTC CASSFPGTGGYTF
TRBJ1-4 . TRBV6-1 . TGTGCCAGCAGTGAAGCGGGCAGACCTAATGAAAAACTGTTTTTT CASSEAGRPNEKLFF
TRBJ1-2 . TRBV11-2 . TGTGCCAGCAGCTATAGTCCTTCTACACAGGACTATGGCTACACCTTC CASSYSPSTQDYGYTF
TRBJ1-5 TRBD1 TRBV2 . TGTGCCAGCGGACAGGGAAGGAATCAGCCCCAGCATTTT CASGQGRNQPQHF
TRBJ1-4 . TRBV15 . TGTGCCACCAGCAGAAATAGTAATGAAAAACTGTTTTTT CATSRNSNEKLFF
TRBJ2-2 . TRBV7-6 . TGTGCCAGCAGCCCCGGGACTAACACCGGGGAGCTGTTTTTT CASSPGTNTGELFF
TRBJ1-1 . TRBV28 . TGTGCCAGCAAAATAGCCATTCTGGACACGGGGGACACTGAAGCTTTCTTT CASKIAILDTGDTEAFF
TRBJ1-2 . TRBV5-6 once TGTGCCAGCAGCTTGACAGGTTCTATTAACTATGGCTACACCTTC CASSLTGSINYGYTF
TRBJ2-6 TRBD1 TRBV5-1 . TGCGCCAGCAGCTGGACAGGGAGGTCTGGGGCCAACGTCCTGACTTTC CASSWTGRSGANVLTF
TRBJ1-1 . TRBV5-6 . TGTGCCAGCAGCGCCCAGAATCCCGGGGGGACTGAAGCTTTCTTT CASSAQNPGGTEAFF
TRBJ2-5 . TRBV2 . TGTGCCAGCAAGGATACCTCCCAGGCGTGGCAAGAGACCCAGTACTTC CASKDTSQAWQETQYF
TRBJ1-2 . TRBV5-6 . TGTGCCAGCAGTCTGATGGGGCTTTCCGGTTGGGGAGAGGTGTATGGCTACACCTTC CASSLMGLSGWGEVYGYTF
TRBJ1-5 . TRBV6-6 . TGTGCCAGCAGTTGGCAGGGTGGGCAGCCCCAGCATTTT CASSWQGGQPQHF
TRBJ2-3 TRBD2 TRBV4-1 . TGCGCCAGCAGCCAAGATGCTAGCGGGGGGGCGAGGGATACGCAGTATTTT CASSQDASGGARDTQYF
TRBJ2-3 TRBD2 TRBV7-9 . TGTGCCAGCACCACCCCTCCGGGGGGGGGCTACACAGATACGCAGTATTTT CASTTPPGGGYTDTQYF
TRBJ1-2 TRBD1 TRBV30 . TGTGCCTGGAGTGTATCGGCAGGGGGGAACTATGGCTACACCTTC CAWSVSAGGNYGYTF
TRBJ2-1 . TRBV2 . TGTGCCAGCTGGGGAACCCCCAGCTCCTACAATGAGCAGTTCTTC CASWGTPSSYNEQFF
TRBJ1-1 . TRBV7-2 . TGTGCCAGCAGCTTCAGAGGGAGCACTGAAGCTTTCTTT CASSFRGSTEAFF
TRBJ1-1 . TRBV29-1 once TGCAGCGTTGTTGCTGGGGTGGGCACTGAAGCTTTCTTT CSVVAGVGTEAFF